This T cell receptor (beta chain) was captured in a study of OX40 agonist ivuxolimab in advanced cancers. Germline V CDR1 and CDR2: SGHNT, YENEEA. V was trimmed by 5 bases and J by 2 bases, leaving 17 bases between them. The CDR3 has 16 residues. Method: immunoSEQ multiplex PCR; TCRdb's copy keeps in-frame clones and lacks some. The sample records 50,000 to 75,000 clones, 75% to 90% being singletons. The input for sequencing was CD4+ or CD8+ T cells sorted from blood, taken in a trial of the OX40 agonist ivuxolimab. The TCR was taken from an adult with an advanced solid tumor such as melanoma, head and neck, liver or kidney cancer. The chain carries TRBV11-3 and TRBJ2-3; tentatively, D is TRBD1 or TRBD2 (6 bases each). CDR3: CASSPMGGGVTDTQYF. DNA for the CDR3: TGTGCCAGCAGCCCGATGGGGGGCGGGGTCACAGATACGCAGTATTTT.